This T cell receptor (beta chain) was observed in a study of blood T cell repertoires in COVID-19. The wider study: The United States, Italy and Spain supplied acute and convalescent COVID-19 samples. From T cells, B-cell-depleted T cells, or PBMCs came the material, which was cDNA or gDNA.

Germline V gene lookup returns CDR1 SGHRS and CDR2 YFSETQ. CDR3 size: 15 residues. J lost 4 bases, V lost 3 bases, and 5 bases had no gene match. Repertoires were generated with immunoSEQ multiplex PCR, while TCRdb's copy carries only in-frame clones and drops some. The sample lists about 210,000 clones; approximately 80% were seen once. This receptor was identified in an elderly woman with COVID-19, enrolled during active disease. The chain joins TRBV5-1 to TRBJ2-1, with 9 bases matching TRBD1. The sequenced sample consisted of peripheral blood. The chain's CDR3 is CASSWGQGTYNEQFF. The CDR3 bases are TGCGCCAGCAGCTGGGGACAGGGAACTTACAATGAGCAGTTCTTC.